This T cell receptor (beta chain) derives from a study of CD8+ T cells in alopecia areata. The study's findings and limits: Patients displayed less clarity in TCR sharing than mice, a finding possibly related to HLA.

There are a few counts of this clone. What it binds is not known. Alopecia areata patients gave lesional scalp punch biopsies and peripheral blood samples. Investigators isolated RNA and reverse transcribed it into cDNA to act as the sequencing template. Sequencing was performed with immunoSEQ multiplex PCR; in TCRdb, only in-frame clones are kept and a portion is missing. Here the sample spans 120,000 or so clones, about 50% being singletons. This TCR derives from a human donor with alopecia areata. The sequencing sample was made of NKG2D-low CD8+ T cells sorted from blood.

CDR3 in DNA: TGCAGCGCCTGGGACCCGAACACCGGGGAGCTGTTTTTT. It translates to CSAWDPNTGELFF. The J gene is TRBJ2-2, the V gene TRBV29-1; D is perhaps TRBD1 or TRBD2 (5 bases each). This CDR3 is 13 amino acids long. The germline V gene has CDR1 SQVTM and CDR2 ANQGSEA. V was cut by 7 bases and J by 0 bases, with 9 bases left in between.